The source of this TCR beta chain is a study of identical twins. TCRdb fed the 5' RACE reads into MiXCR, producing one record per CDR3 protein. This table holds under 250,000 distinct CDR3 sequences, less than 10% found once. Trimming removed 1 base at V and 3 bases at J, with 6 bases between. The CDR3 has 14 residues. In this sample, this clonotype turned up a few times. This sequence originates from a woman between 18 and 29 years old in good health. The sequencing sample was made of memory (CD45RO+) T cells sorted from blood. The chain combines TRBV12-3 or TRBV12-4 with TRBJ2-2; D gene uncertain. CDR3 in amino acids: CASSLEGYTGELFF. For the CDR3, the DNA is TGTGCCAGCAGTTTAGAGGGTTACACCGGGGAGCTGTTTTTT.